This T cell receptor (beta chain) was found in a study of blood T cell repertoires in COVID-19. On the study more broadly: Italy, Spain and the United States were the sources of the convalescent and acute COVID-19 samples. Sample material is recorded as cDNA or gDNA derived from T cells, B-cell-depleted T cells, or PBMCs.

The CDR3 consists of 13 residues. CDR1 and CDR2 (germline): SGHVS, FQNEAQ. V lost 7 bases and J lost 8, with 15 bases in between. In the original processing: Amplification from reference gene primers served as the basis for estimated nucleated cell counts. Here immunoSEQ multiplex PCR was the method, and the copy in TCRdb shows in-frame clones only, minus some. V and J calls and clone size follow that table, whereas D and trimming were derived from the DNA. The sample consists of approximately 13,000 clones, roughly 80% of them appearing once. This clone was recorded only once. V gene TRBV7-8 combines with J gene TRBJ2-4; D possibly corresponds to TRBD2 (5 bases). This clonotype was sampled from a human donor in a cohort sampled during active COVID-19. The specimen was peripheral blood. In DNA form, the CDR3 reads TGTGCCAGCAATGAAGGGAGTTTGGACATTCAGTACTTC. This codes for CASNEGSLDIQYF.